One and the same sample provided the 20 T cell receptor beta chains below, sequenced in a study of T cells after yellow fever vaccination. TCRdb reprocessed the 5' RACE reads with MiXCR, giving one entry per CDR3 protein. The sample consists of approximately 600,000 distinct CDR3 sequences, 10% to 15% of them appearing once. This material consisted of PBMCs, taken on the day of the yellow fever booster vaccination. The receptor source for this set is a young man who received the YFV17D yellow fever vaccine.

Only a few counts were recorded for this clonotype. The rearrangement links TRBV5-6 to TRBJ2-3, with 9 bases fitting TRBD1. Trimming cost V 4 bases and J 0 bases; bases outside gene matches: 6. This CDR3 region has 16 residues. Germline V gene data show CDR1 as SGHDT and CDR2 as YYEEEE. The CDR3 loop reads CASSLQGAQSTDTQYF. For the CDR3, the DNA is TGTGCCAGCAGCCTACAGGGGGCGCAGAGCACAGATACGCAGTATTTT.

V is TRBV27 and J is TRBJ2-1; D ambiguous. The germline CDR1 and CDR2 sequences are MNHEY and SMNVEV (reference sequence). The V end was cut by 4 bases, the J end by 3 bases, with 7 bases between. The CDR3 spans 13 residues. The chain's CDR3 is CASSWAVYNEQFF. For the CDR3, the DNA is TGTGCCAGCAGTTGGGCGGTCTACAATGAGCAGTTCTTC.

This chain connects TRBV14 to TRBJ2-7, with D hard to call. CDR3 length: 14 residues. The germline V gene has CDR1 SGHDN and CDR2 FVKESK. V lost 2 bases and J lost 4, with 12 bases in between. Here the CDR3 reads CASSQRSGFYEQYF. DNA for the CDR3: TGTGCCAGCAGCCAACGCTCAGGCTTTTACGAGCAGTACTTC.

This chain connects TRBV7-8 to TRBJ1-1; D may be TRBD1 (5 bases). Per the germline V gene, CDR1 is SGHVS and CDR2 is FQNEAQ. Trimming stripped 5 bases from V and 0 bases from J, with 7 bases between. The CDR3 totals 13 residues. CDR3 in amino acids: CASSETVNTEAFF. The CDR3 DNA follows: TGTGCCAGCAGCGAGACAGTGAACACTGAAGCTTTCTTT.

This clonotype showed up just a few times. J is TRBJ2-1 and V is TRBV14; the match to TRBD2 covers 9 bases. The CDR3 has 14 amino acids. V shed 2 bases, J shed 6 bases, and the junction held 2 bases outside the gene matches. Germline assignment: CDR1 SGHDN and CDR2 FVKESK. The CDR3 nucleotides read TGTGCCAGCAGCCAATGGCGGGGGGGCAATGAGCAGTTCTTC. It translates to CASSQWRGGNEQFF.

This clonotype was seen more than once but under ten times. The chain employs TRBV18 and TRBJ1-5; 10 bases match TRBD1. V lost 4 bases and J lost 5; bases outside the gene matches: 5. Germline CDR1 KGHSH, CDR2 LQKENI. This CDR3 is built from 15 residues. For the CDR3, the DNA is TGTGCCAGCTCACTTGGGACAGGGGCCCATCAGCCCCAGCATTTT. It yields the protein CASSLGTGAHQPQHF.

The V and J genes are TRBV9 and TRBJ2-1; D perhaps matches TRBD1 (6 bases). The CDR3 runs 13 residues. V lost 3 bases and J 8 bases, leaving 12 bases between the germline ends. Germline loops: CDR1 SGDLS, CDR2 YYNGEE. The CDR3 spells CASSADPGDEQFF. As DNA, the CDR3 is TGTGCCAGCAGCGCCGATCCAGGGGATGAGCAGTTCTTC.

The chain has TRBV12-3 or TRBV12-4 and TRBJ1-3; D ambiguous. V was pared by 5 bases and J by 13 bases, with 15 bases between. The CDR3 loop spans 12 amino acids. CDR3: CASSEGARSIYF. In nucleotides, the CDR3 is TGTGCCAGCAGTGAGGGCGCCCGTTCAATATATTTT.

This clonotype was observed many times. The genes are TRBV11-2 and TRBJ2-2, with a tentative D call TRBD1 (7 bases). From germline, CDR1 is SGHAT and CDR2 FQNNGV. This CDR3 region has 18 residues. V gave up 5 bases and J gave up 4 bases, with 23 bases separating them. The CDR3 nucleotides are TGTGCCAGCAGCACAACTTATCGTCCAGGGGGGATCACCGGGGAGCTGTTTTTT. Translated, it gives CASSTTYRPGGITGELFF. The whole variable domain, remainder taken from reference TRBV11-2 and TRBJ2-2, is EAGVAQSPRYKIIEKRQSVAFWCNPISGHATLYWYQQILGQGPKLLIQFQNNGVVDDSQLPKDRFSAERLKGVDSTLKIQPAKLEDSAVYLCASSTTYRPGGITGELFFGEGSRLTVL.

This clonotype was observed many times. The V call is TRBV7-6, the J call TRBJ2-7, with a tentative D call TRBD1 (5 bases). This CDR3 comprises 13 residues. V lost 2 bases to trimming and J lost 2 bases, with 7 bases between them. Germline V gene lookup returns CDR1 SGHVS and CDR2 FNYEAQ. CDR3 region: CASSLQGPYEQYF. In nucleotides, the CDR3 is TGTGCCAGCAGCTTACAGGGCCCCTACGAGCAGTACTTC.

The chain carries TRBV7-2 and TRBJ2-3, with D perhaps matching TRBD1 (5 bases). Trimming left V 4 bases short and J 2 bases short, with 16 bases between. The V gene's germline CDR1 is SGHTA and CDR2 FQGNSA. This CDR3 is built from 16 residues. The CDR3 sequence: CASSSGIPAPTDTQYF. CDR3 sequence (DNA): TGTGCCAGCAGCTCAGGGATTCCCGCCCCCACAGATACGCAGTATTTT.

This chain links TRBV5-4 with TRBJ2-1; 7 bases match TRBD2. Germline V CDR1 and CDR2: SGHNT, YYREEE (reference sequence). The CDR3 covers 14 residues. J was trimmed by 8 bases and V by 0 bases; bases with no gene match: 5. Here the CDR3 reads CASSLASGIYEQFF. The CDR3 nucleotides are TGTGCCAGCAGCTTGGCTAGCGGCATATATGAGCAGTTCTTC.

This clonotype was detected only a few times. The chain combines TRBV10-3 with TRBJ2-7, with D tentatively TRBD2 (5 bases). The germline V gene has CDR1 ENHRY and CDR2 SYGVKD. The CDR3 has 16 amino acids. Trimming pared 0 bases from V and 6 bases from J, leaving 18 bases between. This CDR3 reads CAISESTGTSRSEQYF. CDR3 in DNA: TGTGCCATCAGTGAGTCGACGGGAACTAGTCGGAGCGAGCAGTACTTC.

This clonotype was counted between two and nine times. Here the CDR3 DNA reads TGCAGTGCTAAACGACAGGGAAGTCAGCCCCAGCATTTT. It encodes CSAKRQGSQPQHF. The chain couples TRBV20-1 to TRBJ1-5, with 7 bases aligning to TRBD1. Germline V gene lookup returns CDR1 DFQATT and CDR2 SNEGSKA (reference sequence). CDR3 size: 13 residues. The junction had 6 bases not matched to a gene; V was cut back by 4 bases and J by 6 bases.

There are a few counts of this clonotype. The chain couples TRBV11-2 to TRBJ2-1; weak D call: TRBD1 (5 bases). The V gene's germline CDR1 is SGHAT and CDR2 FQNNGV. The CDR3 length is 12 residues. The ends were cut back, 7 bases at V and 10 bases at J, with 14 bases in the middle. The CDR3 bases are TGTGCCAGCACCGAAGGGGATACAGAGCAGTTCTTC. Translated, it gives CASTEGDTEQFF. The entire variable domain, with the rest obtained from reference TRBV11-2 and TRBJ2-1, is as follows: EAGVAQSPRYKIIEKRQSVAFWCNPISGHATLYWYQQILGQGPKLLIQFQNNGVVDDSQLPKDRFSAERLKGVDSTLKIQPAKLEDSAVYLCASTEGDTEQFFGPGTRLTVL.

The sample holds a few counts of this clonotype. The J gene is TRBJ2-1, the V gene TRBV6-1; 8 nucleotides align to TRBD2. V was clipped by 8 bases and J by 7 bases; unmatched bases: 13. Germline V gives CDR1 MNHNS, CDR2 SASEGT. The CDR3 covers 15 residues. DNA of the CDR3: TGTGCCAGCGGACATACTAGCGGAGCTGGTAATGAGCAGTTCTTC. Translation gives CASGHTSGAGNEQFF.

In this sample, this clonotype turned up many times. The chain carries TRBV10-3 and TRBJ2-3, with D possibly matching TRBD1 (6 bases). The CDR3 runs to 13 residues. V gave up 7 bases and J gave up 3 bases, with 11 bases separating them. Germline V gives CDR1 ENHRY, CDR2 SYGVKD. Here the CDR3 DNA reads TGTGCCATCAACCGGGACACAACAGATACGCAGTATTTT. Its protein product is CAINRDTTDTQYF.

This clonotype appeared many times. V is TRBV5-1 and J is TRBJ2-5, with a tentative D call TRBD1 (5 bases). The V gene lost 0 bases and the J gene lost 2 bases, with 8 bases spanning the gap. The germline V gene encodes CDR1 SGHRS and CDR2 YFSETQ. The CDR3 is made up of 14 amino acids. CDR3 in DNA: TGCGCCAGCAGCTTGGGACAGCCGCAAGAGACCCAGTACTTC. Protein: CASSLGQPQETQYF.

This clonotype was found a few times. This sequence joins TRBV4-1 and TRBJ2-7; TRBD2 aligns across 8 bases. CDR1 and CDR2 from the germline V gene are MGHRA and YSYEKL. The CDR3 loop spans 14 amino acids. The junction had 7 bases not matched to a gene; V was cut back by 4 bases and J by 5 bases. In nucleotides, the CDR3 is TGCGCCAGCAGCCCCGGACTAGCTTTGGACGAGCAGTACTTC. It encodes CASSPGLALDEQYF.

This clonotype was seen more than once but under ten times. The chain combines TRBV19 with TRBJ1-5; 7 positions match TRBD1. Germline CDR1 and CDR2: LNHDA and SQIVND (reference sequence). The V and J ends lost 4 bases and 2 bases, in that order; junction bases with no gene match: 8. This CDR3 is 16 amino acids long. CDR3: CASSRTGRTRNQPQHF. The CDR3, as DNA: TGTGCCAGTAGTAGGACAGGACGGACTCGCAATCAGCCCCAGCATTTT.